Sequencing of this TCR beta chain was carried out in a study of cytomegalovirus exposure and HLA in healthy donors. About the research overall: Around 180 million T cells yielded 100 million or so unique TCR beta sequences in earlier analysis.

This clone was detected once. Antigen unknown. The CDR3 is made up of 14 amino acids. V lost 4 bases and J 2 bases, leaving 9 bases between the germline ends. Study results and caveats: It was reportedly the case that the classifier diagnosed cytomegalovirus status with high specificity and sensitivity.

The PCR made use of 60 Vbeta and 13 Jbeta primers. In the original processing: An analysis performed later counted around 86 million unique TCR beta chains (roughly 11 million of them shared). The repertoire was sequenced with immunoSEQ multiplex PCR; TCRdb's copy has only in-frame clones and lacks some. From that table come the V and J calls and clone size; the DNA was used to work out D and trimming. The table shows around 130,000 clones, with around 77% occurring only once. Sequenced: PBMCs. This chain connects TRBV23-1 to TRBJ1-3; D may be TRBD1 (6 bases). TRBV23-1 is given ORF status, its function remaining uncertain. The receptor was derived from a man in his fifties or sixties in good health and CMV-seronegative. Here the CDR3 reads CASSPAGAGNTIYF. Written as DNA, the CDR3 is TGCGCCAGCAGTCCGGCAGGGGCTGGAAACACCATATATTTT.